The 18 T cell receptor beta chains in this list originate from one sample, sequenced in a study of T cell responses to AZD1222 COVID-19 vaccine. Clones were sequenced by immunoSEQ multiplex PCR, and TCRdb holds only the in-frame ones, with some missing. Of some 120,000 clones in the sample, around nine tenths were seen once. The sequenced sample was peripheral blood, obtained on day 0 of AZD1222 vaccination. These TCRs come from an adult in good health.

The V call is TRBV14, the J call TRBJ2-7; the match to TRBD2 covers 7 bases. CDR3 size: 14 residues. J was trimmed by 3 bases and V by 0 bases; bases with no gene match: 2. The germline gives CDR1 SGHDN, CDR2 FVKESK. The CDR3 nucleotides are TGTGCCAGCAGCCAAGACGGGGGGAGCTACGAGCAGTACTTC. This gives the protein CASSQDGGSYEQYF.

In DNA form, the CDR3 reads TGTGCCAGCAGCCAAGTTCGAGAAAAACTGTTTTTT. Its protein product is CASSQVREKLFF. J is TRBJ1-4 and V is TRBV4-2, with D uncertain. CDR1 and CDR2 (germline): LGHNA, YNFKEQ. Trimming left V 1 base short and J 8 bases short, with 5 bases between. CDR3 length: 12 residues.

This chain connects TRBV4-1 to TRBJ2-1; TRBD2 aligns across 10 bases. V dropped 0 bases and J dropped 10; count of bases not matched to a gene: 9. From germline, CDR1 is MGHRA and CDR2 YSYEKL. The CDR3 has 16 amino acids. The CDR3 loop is CASSQDSSGRVPEQFF. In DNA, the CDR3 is TGCGCCAGCAGCCAAGATAGCAGCGGGAGGGTCCCCGAGCAGTTCTTC.

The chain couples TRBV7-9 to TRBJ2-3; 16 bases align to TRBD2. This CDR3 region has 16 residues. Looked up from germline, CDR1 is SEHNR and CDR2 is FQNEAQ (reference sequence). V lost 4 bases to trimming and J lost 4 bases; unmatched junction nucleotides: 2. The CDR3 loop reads CASSSGLAGGPDTQYF. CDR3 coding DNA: TGTGCCAGCAGCTCGGGACTAGCGGGAGGGCCAGATACGCAGTATTTT.

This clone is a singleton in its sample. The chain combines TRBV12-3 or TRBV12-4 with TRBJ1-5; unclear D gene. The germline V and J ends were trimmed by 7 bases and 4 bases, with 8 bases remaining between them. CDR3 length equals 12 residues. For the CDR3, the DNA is TGTGCCAGCACCCTTCTAAATCAGCCCCAGCATTTT. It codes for CASTLLNQPQHF.

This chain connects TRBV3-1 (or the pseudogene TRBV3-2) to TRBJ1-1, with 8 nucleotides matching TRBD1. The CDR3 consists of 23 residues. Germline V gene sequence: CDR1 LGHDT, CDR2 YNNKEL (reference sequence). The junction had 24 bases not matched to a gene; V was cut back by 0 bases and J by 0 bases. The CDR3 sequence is CASSQDRGGPGQVVRRVNTEAFF. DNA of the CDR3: TGTGCCAGCAGCCAAGATAGGGGGGGACCGGGACAGGTTGTCAGGAGAGTGAACACTGAAGCTTTCTTT.

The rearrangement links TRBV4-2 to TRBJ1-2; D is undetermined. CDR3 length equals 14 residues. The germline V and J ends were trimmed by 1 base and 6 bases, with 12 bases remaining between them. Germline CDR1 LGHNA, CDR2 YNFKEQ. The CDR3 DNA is TGTGCCAGCAGCCAAGTTTTACAGAAACATGGCTACACCTTC. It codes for CASSQVLQKHGYTF.

In nucleotides, the CDR3 is TGTGCCAGCTCACCAGTGACGGCGGGGACTCTGACCACCGGGGAGCTGTTTTTT. Its translation is CASSPVTAGTLTTGELFF. The chain has TRBV18 and TRBJ2-2, with TRBD2 as a possible D gene (6 bases). This CDR3 has 18 residues. Trimming cost V 2 bases and J 4 bases, with 20 bases left between them. The germline gives CDR1 KGHSH, CDR2 LQKENI.

The DNA of the CDR3 is TGCGCCAGCAGCTTGACAAATACTGGAGGCTACACCTTC. Protein product: CASSLTNTGGYTF. This chain connects TRBV5-1 to TRBJ1-2; D ambiguous. Germline loops: CDR1 SGHRS, CDR2 YFSETQ. The CDR3 is made up of 13 amino acids. Trimming stripped 1 base from V and 8 bases from J, with 12 bases between.

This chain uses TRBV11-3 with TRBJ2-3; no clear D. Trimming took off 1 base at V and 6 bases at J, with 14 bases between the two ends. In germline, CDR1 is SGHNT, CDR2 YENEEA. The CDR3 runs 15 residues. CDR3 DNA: TGTGCCAGCAGCTTAGGTTCTCGGGCCGAGGATACGCAGTATTTT. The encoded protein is CASSLGSRAEDTQYF.

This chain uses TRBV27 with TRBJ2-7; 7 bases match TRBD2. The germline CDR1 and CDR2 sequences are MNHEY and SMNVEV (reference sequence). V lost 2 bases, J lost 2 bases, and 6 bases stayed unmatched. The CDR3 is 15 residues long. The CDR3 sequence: CASSLIAGDPYEQYF. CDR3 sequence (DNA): TGTGCCAGCAGTTTAATCGCGGGAGACCCCTACGAGCAGTACTTC.

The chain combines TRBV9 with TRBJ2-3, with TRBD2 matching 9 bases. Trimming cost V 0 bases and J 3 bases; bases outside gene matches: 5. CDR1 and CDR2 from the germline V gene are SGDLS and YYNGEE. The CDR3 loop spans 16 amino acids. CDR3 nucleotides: TGTGCCAGCAGCGTAGTAGATAGCGGGAGAACAGATACGCAGTATTTT. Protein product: CASSVVDSGRTDTQYF.

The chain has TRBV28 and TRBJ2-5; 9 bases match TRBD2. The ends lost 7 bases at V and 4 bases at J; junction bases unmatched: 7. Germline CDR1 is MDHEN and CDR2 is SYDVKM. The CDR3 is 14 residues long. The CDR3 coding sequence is TGTGCCAGCATTGCGGGGGGGGTTGGAGAGACCCAGTACTTC. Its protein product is CASIAGGVGETQYF.

The CDR3 DNA reads as TGCGCCAGCAGCACAACGGGACAGGGCTATGGCTACACCTTC. Translating gives CASSTTGQGYGYTF. The rearrangement links TRBV5-1 to TRBJ1-2; 9 bases fit TRBD1. V was pared by 4 bases and J by 4 bases, with 5 bases of the junction left unmatched. Germline CDR1 is SGHRS and CDR2 is YFSETQ. The CDR3 is made up of 14 amino acids.

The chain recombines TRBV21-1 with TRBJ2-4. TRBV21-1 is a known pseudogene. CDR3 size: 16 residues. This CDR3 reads CATPYGAVQAKNIQYF. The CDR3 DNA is TGTGCCACCCCATACGGGGCAGTTCAAGCCAAAAACATTCAGTACTTC.

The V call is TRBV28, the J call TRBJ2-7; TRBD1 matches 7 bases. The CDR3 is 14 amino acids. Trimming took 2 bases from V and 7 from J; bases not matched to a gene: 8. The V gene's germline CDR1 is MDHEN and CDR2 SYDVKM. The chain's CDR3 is CASSLPDRAQEQYF. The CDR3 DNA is TGTGCCAGCAGTTTACCCGACAGGGCCCAGGAGCAGTACTTC.

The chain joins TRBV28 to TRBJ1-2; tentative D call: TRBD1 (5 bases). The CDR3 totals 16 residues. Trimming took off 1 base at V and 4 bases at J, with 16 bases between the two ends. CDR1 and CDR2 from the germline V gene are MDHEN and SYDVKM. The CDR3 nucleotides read TGTGCCAGCAGTTTATCGGGGACGAACTCCTTCTATGGCTACACCTTC. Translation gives CASSLSGTNSFYGYTF.

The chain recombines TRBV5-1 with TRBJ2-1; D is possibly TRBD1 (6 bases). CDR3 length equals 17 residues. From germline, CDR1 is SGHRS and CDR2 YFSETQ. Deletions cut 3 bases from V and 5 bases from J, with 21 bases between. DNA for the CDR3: TGCGCCAGCAGCTCACACAGGGAGCTACTCCGGGACAATGAGCAGTTCTTC. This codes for CASSSHRELLRDNEQFF.